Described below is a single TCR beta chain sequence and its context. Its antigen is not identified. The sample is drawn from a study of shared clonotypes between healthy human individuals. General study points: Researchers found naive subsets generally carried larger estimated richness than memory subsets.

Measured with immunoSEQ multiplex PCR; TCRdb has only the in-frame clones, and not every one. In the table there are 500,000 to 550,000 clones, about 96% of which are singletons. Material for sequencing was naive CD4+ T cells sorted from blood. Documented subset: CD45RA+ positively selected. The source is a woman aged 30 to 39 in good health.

The CDR3 region has the DNA TGTGCCAGCTCACCAAATGTTCACAAGGGCGGCTATGGCTACACCTTC. Translation gives CASSPNVHKGGYGYTF. This chain joins TRBV18 and TRBJ1-2; D gene uncertain. Germline V gives CDR1 KGHSH, CDR2 LQKENI. This CDR3 is 16 amino acids long. The V gene lost 2 bases and the J gene lost 4 bases, with 17 bases spanning the gap. The entire variable domain, with the rest obtained from reference TRBV18 and TRBJ1-2, is as follows: NAGVMQNPRHLVRRRGQEARLRCSPMKGHSHVYWYRQLPEEGLKFMVYLQKENIIDESGMPKERFSAEFPKEGPSILRIQQVVRGDSAAYFCASSPNVHKGGYGYTFGSGTRLTVV.